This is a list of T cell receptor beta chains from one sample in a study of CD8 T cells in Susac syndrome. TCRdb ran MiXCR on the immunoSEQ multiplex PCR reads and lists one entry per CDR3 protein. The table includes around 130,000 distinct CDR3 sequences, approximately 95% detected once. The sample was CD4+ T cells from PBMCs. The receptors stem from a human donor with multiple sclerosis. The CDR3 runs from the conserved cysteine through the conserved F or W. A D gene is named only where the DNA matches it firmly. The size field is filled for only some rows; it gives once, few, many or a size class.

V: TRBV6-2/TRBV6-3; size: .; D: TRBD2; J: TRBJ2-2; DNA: TGTGCCAGCAGCTTCCGGGGACTAGGGTCCGGGGAGCTGTTTTTT; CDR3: CASSFRGLGSGELFF
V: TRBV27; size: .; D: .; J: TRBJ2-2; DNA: TGTGCCAGCAGTTTCAGAGGTTGGGGGGAGCTGTTTTTT; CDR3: CASSFRGWGELFF
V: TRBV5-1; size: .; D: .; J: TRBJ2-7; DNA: TGCGCCAGCAGCTTGGACACCTACGAGCAGTACTTC; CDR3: CASSLDTYEQYF
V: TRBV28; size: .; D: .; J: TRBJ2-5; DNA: TGTGCCAGCAGCTGGGGCGGGAAGGGAGAGACCCAGTACTTC; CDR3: CASSWGGKGETQYF
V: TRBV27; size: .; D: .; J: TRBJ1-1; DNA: TGTGCCAGCAGTCGGACATCCCTGAGCACTGAAGCTTTCTTT; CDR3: CASSRTSLSTEAFF
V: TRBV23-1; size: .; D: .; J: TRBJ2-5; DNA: TGCGCCAGCATACCTTTGGAGACCCAGTACTTC; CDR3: CASIPLETQYF
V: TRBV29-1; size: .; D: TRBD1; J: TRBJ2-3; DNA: TGCAGCGCCCCTGGACAGGGGGTAGATACGCAGTATTTT; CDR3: CSAPGQGVDTQYF
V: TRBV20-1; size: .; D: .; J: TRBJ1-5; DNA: TGCAGTGCTAGGGTGGCAGGGCAGCAGCCCCAGCATTTT; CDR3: CSARVAGQQPQHF
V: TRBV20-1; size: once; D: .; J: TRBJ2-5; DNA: TGCAGTGCTAGAGAGGGGACCCAAGAGACCCAGTACTTC; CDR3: CSAREGTQETQYF
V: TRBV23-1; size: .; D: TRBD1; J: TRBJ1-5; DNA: TGCGCCAGCAGACAGAGGGGACAGCCCTTT; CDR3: CASRQRGQPF
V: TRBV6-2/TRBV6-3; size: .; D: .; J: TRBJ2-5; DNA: TGTGCCAGCAGTTACCCCGACCCCCAAGAGACCCAGTACTTC; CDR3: CASSYPDPQETQYF
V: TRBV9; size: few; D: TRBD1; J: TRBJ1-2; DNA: TGTGCCAGCAGCGCAGGACAGGGGAGCTATGGCTACACCTTC; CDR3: CASSAGQGSYGYTF
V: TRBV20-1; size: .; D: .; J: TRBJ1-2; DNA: TGCAGTGCTTTTCCCTTACAGGGCTATGGCTACACCTTC; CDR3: CSAFPLQGYGYTF
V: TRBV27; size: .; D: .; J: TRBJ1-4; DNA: TGTGCCAGCAGTCCCACAGGGTTGGGTGAAAAACTGTTTTTT; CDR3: CASSPTGLGEKLFF
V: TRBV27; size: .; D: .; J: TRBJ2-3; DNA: TGTGCCAGCAGTCGTACCCCAGATACGCAGTATTTT; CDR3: CASSRTPDTQYF
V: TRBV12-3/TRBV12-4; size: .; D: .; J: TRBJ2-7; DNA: TGTGCCAGCAGTTATTCTGACAGCCTATCCTACGAGCAGTACTTC; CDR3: CASSYSDSLSYEQYF
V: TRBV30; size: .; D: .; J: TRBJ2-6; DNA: TGTGCCTGGAGTCCCATATTGGGGGCCAACGTCCTGACTTTC; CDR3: CAWSPILGANVLTF
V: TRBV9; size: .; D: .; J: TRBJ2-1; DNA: TGTGCCAGCAGCGCTAGGGAGAATGAGCAGTTCTTC; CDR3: CASSARENEQFF
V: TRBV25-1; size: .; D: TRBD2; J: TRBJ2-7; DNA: TGTGCCAGCAGTGATCCGCGGGAGTTGTCCTACGAGCAGTACTTC; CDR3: CASSDPRELSYEQYF
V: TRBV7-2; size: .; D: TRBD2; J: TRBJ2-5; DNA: TGTGCCAGCAGCTTAATTCCTAGCGGGAGGGCCAGGGAGACCCAGTACTTC; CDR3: CASSLIPSGRARETQYF
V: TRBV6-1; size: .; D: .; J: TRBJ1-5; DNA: TGTGCCAGCAGCAATACCCGGGGGGGTTCGGTTACCAATCAGCCCCAGCATTTT; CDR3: CASSNTRGGSVTNQPQHF
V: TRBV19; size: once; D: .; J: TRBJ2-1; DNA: TGTGCCAGTAAACCGGTGGATGAGCAGTTCTTC; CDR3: CASKPVDEQFF
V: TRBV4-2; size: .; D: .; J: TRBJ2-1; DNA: TGTGCCAGCAGCCAAGATCAAGAGACTAACAATGAGCAGTTCTTC; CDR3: CASSQDQETNNEQFF
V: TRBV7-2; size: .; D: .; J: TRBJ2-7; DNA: TGTGCCAGCAGCTATACTTCCGAGCAGTACTTC; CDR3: CASSYTSEQYF
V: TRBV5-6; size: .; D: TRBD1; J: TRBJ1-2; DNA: TGTGCCAGCAGCTTGGGACAGGGGGGCTACACCTTC; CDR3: CASSLGQGGYTF
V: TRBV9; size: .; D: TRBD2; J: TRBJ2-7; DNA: TGTGCCAGCAGCGTAGTAGCGGGGGGGCGATACGAGCAGTACTTC; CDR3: CASSVVAGGRYEQYF
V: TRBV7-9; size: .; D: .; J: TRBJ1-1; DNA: TGTGCCAGCAGCTTCTCAGAGGGGGTAAACACTGAAGCTTTCTTT; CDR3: CASSFSEGVNTEAFF
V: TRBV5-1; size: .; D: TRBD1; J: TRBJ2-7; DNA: TGCGCCAGCAGCTTGGCGGGGACAGGGCCCTACGAGCAGTACTTC; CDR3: CASSLAGTGPYEQYF
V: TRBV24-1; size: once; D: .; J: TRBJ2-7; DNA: TGTGCCACCAGTGATCGCGCGCATAGCTCCTACGAGCAGTACTTC; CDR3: CATSDRAHSSYEQYF
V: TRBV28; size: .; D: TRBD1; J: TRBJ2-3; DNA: TGTGCCAGCAGTTTACAGCAGGGACAGAGGACAGATACGCAGTATTTT; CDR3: CASSLQQGQRTDTQYF
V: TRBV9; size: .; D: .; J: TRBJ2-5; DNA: TGTGCCAGCAGCGTAGAGGGCGGGCTTGCGTACTTC; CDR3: CASSVEGGLAYF
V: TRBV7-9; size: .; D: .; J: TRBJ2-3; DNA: TGTGCCAGCAGCTTAGCGCAGGGGGGAAACAAAGATACGCAGTATTTT; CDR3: CASSLAQGGNKDTQYF
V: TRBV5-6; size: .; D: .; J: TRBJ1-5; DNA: TGTGCCAGCAGCCTTAGACACGAAGATCAGCCCCAGCATTTT; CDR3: CASSLRHEDQPQHF
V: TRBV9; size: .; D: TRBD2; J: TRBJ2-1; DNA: TGTGCCAGCAGCGTTATGGGACTAGCGGGAGGGCCCCACAATGAGCAGTTCTTC; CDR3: CASSVMGLAGGPHNEQFF
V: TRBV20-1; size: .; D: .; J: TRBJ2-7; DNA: TGCAGTGCTAGAGACATAACAGGGGAGCAGTACTTC; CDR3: CSARDITGEQYF
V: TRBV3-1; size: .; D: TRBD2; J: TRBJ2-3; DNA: TGTGCCAGCAGCCAAGATTTAAGCGGGACTGGAGATACGCAGTATTTT; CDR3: CASSQDLSGTGDTQYF
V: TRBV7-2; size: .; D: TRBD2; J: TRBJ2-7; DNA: TGTGCCAGCAGCAGGACTAGCGGGGGTTCCACCGACTCCTACGAGCAGTACTTC; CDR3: CASSRTSGGSTDSYEQYF
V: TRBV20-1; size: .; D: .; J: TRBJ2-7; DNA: TGCAGTGCTAGAGATCCCTCCGGGAGCTCCTACGAGCAGTACTTC; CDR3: CSARDPSGSSYEQYF
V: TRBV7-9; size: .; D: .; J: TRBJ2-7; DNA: TGTGCCAGCAGCTTATTAGACCACTACGAGCAGTACTTC; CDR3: CASSLLDHYEQYF
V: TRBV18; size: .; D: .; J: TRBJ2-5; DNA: TGTGCCAGCTCACCACGCCGGACCGAAGAGACCCAGTACTTC; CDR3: CASSPRRTEETQYF
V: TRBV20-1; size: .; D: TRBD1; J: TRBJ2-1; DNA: TGCAGTGCTACCGGGACAGGGGGCCATGAGCAGTTCTTC; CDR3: CSATGTGGHEQFF
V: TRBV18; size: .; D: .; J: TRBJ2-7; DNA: TGTGCCAGCTCACGTCTCACAGGGGGGGCTTACGAGCAGTACTTC; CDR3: CASSRLTGGAYEQYF
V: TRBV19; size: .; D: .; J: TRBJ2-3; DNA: TGTGCCAGTAGTTCGCTCACAGATACGCAGTATTTT; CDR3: CASSSLTDTQYF
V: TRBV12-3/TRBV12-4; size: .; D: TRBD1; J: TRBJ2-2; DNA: TGTGCCAGCAGTCCCGACAGGGGTGGATACACCGGGGAGCTGTTTTTT; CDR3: CASSPDRGGYTGELFF
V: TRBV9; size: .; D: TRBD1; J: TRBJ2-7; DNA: TGTGCCAGCAGCGTTTCCGGGACAGGCTACGAGCAGTACTTC; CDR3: CASSVSGTGYEQYF
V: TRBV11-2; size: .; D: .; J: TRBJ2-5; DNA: TGTGCCAGCAGCTTAGCTTTAGAGTACCAAGAGACCCAGTACTTC; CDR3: CASSLALEYQETQYF
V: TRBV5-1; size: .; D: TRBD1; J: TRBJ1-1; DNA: TGCGCCAGCAGTCCTACAGGGGTCAGTGAAGCTTTCTTT; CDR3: CASSPTGVSEAFF
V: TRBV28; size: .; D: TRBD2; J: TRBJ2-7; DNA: TGTGCCAGCACCCCCGGGACTAGCCCCTACGAGCAGTACTTC; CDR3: CASTPGTSPYEQYF
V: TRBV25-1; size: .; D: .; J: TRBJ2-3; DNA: TGTGCCAGCAGTGAGGTCCTAGGATCGACAGATACGCAGTATTTT; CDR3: CASSEVLGSTDTQYF
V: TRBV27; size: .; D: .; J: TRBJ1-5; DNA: TGTGCCAGCAGACCACAACAGGGCGGTCAGCCCCAGCATTTT; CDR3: CASRPQQGGQPQHF